The 32 T cell receptor beta chains reported below all come from one sample, sequenced in a study of blood T cell repertoires in COVID-19. Method: immunoSEQ multiplex PCR; TCRdb's copy keeps in-frame clones and lacks some. This table holds roughly 230,000 clones, about 82% found once. Sequenced sample: peripheral blood. The receptors shown here come from a woman in her fifties or sixties with active or convalescent COVID-19.

The chain joins TRBV10-3 to TRBJ1-2; 7 bases agree with TRBD1. CDR3 length: 14 residues. The germline gives CDR1 ENHRY, CDR2 SYGVKD. The ends lost 0 bases at V and 4 bases at J; junction bases unmatched: 2. The CDR3 sequence is CAISESPGGYGYTF. Here the CDR3 DNA reads TGTGCCATCAGTGAGTCTCCAGGGGGCTATGGCTACACCTTC.

This clone occurred once. CDR3 in DNA: TGTGCCAGCAGCCCCACAGGGTTTTTCTCCTACGAGCAGTACGTC. Its translation is CASSPTGFFSYEQYV. This chain connects TRBV6-2 or TRBV6-3 to TRBJ2-7; D is perhaps TRBD1 (6 bases). The CDR3 spans 15 residues. Per the germline V gene, CDR1 is MNHEY and CDR2 is SVGEGT. Trimming shortened V by 6 bases and J by 0 bases, and 15 bases separated the two germline ends.

The rearrangement joins TRBV3-1 (or the pseudogene TRBV3-2) to TRBJ1-5; no definite D call. This CDR3 contains 13 residues. V lost 0 bases and J 6 bases, leaving 6 bases between the germline ends. Germline lookup yields CDR1 LGHDT and CDR2 YNNKEL (reference sequence). The CDR3 spells CASSQDGIQPQHF. DNA for the CDR3: TGTGCCAGCAGCCAAGACGGGATTCAGCCCCAGCATTTT.

The J gene is TRBJ2-2, the V gene TRBV18, with a possible D match to TRBD1 (5 bases). There are 17 residues in the CDR3. Germline CDR1 KGHSH, CDR2 LQKENI. V lost 1 base, J lost 3 bases, and 15 bases lay in between. The CDR3: CASSPRRLQVDTGELFF. In DNA, the CDR3 is TGTGCCAGCTCACCACGTCGTTTACAGGTGGACACCGGGGAGCTGTTTTTT.

V and J are TRBV11-2 and TRBJ2-1; D is perhaps TRBD1 (6 bases). The CDR3 runs to 15 residues. Germline values: CDR1 SGHAT, CDR2 FQNNGV. The V and J ends lost 3 bases and 0 bases respectively, with 9 bases between them. The CDR3 sequence is CASSFQDSSYNEQFF. DNA of the CDR3: TGTGCCAGCAGCTTTCAGGACAGCTCCTACAATGAGCAGTTCTTC.

J is TRBJ2-3 and V is TRBV29-1; D is unclear. This CDR3 contains 15 residues. Per the germline V gene, CDR1 is SQVTM and CDR2 is ANQGSEA. The V gene lost 4 bases and the J gene lost 4 bases, with 18 bases spanning the gap. CDR3 nucleotide sequence: TGCAGCGTTGGATTCGTACTCTACGGAGCAGATACGCAGTATTTT. It translates to CSVGFVLYGADTQYF.

This chain connects TRBV4-2 to TRBJ1-4; weak D call: TRBD1 (6 bases). The V and J ends lost 0 bases and 6 bases respectively, with 17 bases between them. The CDR3 contains 17 residues. CDR1 is LGHNA, CDR2 YNFKEQ, per germline. CDR3 loop: CASSQDRSVGQYEKLFF. CDR3 DNA sequence: TGTGCCAGCAGCCAAGATCGAAGCGTAGGACAGTATGAAAAACTGTTTTTT.

The J gene is TRBJ2-2, the V gene TRBV13; 9 bases agree with TRBD1. CDR1 PRHDT and CDR2 FYEKMQ come from the germline V gene (reference sequence). The CDR3 has 16 residues. Germline trimming cut 0 bases from V and 8 bases from J; bases unmatched to any gene: 7. DNA for the CDR3: TGTGCCAGCAGCTTAGGCGGGACAGGGATTCCAGGGGAGCTGTTTTTT. It yields the protein CASSLGGTGIPGELFF.

The gene calls are TRBV5-4 and TRBJ1-6; no definite D call. The CDR3 sequence is 13 residues long. V dropped 2 bases and J dropped 7 bases, with 7 bases sitting between them. The germline CDR1 and CDR2 sequences are SGHNT and YYREEE (reference sequence). CDR3 in amino acids: CASSFEKNSPLHF. Written as DNA, the CDR3 is TGTGCCAGCAGCTTTGAGAAGAATTCACCCCTCCACTTT.

Regarding this clone: Other DNA sequences within the sample encode an identical CDR3. CDR3: CASSQDQGRNTEAFF. CDR3 coding DNA: TGTGCCAGCAGCCAAGATCAGGGGCGGAACACTGAAGCTTTCTTT. The chain carries TRBV4-2 and TRBJ1-1; the D gene is possibly TRBD1 (6 bases). Germline assignment: CDR1 LGHNA and CDR2 YNFKEQ. CDR3 length: 15 residues. The V end lost 0 bases, the J end lost 1 base, and 9 bases lay between the germline ends.

The rearrangement uses TRBV9 and TRBJ1-3, with D uncertain. Trimming pared 0 bases from V and 7 bases from J, leaving 11 bases between. The germline V gene encodes CDR1 SGDLS and CDR2 YYNGEE. This CDR3 spans 14 amino acids. The CDR3 reads CASSVDGIDNTIYF. In nucleotides, the CDR3 is TGTGCCAGCAGCGTAGACGGGATAGATAACACCATATATTTT.

The J gene is TRBJ2-3, the V gene TRBV12-5; 10 bases fit TRBD2. Germline-derived CDR1 and CDR2 are LGHNT and FRNRAP. This CDR3 spans 19 amino acids. With V trimmed by 6 bases and J by 4 bases, 19 bases remained unmatched. CDR3 DNA: TGTGCTAGTGGCGGGTTCAGTGGGACAGCGGGAGGGGGGCCAGATACGCAGTATTTT. Its protein product is CASGGFSGTAGGGPDTQYF.

The rearrangement uses TRBV5-1 and TRBJ2-1; 7 bases map to TRBD2. The CDR3 covers 14 residues. Germline V gene lookup returns CDR1 SGHRS and CDR2 YFSETQ. V lost 3 bases to trimming and J lost 10 bases; unmatched junction nucleotides: 10. CDR3 protein: CASSSGLTTGEQFF. For the CDR3, the DNA is TGCGCCAGCAGCTCGGGACTAACCACGGGCGAGCAGTTCTTC.

The chain recombines TRBV6-1 with TRBJ2-7, with TRBD1 as a possible D gene (6 bases). Trimming took 2 bases from V and 1 from J, leaving 9 bases between them. The germline V gene encodes CDR1 MNHNS and CDR2 SASEGT. This CDR3 has 14 residues. In nucleotides, the CDR3 is TGTGCCAGCAGTGAACGGACAGTATCCTACGAGCAGTACGTC. Translating gives CASSERTVSYEQYV.

Here the CDR3 reads CAWPSQGNTGELFF. The CDR3 coding sequence is TGTGCCTGGCCCTCCCAGGGGAACACCGGGGAGCTGTTTTTT. The chain links TRBV30 to TRBJ2-2, with D perhaps matching TRBD1 (5 bases). The CDR3 is made up of 14 amino acids. V was pared by 5 bases and J by 1 base, with 11 bases between. Germline values: CDR1 GTSNPN, CDR2 SVGIG (reference sequence).

This clone was detected only a few times. CDR3 residues: CASSPESAGVNTEAFF. CDR3 nucleotide sequence: TGTGCCAGCTCACCAGAGAGCGCAGGGGTGAACACTGAAGCTTTCTTT. The chain has TRBV18 and TRBJ1-1, with D perhaps TRBD1 (6 bases). V lost 2 bases to trimming and J lost 0 bases, with 13 bases between them. Germline V gene sequence: CDR1 KGHSH, CDR2 LQKENI. The CDR3 sequence is 16 residues long. Together with reference TRBV18 and TRBJ1-1, the CDR3 gives the full variable domain: NAGVMQNPRHLVRRRGQEARLRCSPMKGHSHVYWYRQLPEEGLKFMVYLQKENIIDESGMPKERFSAEFPKEGPSILRIQQVVRGDSAAYFCASSPESAGVNTEAFFGQGTRLTVV.

The table lists this clone with a count of one. V gene TRBV14 combines with J gene TRBJ2-7; 8 bases line up with TRBD1. V shed 0 bases, J shed 5 bases, and the junction held 9 bases outside the gene matches. Germline CDR1 is SGHDN and CDR2 is FVKESK. This CDR3 is 16 amino acids long. CDR3 protein: CASSQDLGQGPNEQYF. The CDR3 DNA reads TGTGCCAGCAGCCAAGATTTAGGACAGGGACCGAACGAGCAGTACTTC.

The chain uses TRBV12-3 or TRBV12-4 and TRBJ1-1; D unclear. The CDR3 runs 13 residues. V was shortened by 3 bases and J by 4 bases, with 9 bases between the two germline ends. CDR3 protein: CASSFGFGTEAFF. CDR3 coding DNA: TGTGCCAGCAGTTTTGGTTTCGGCACTGAAGCTTTCTTT.

The rearrangement uses TRBV3-1 (or the pseudogene TRBV3-2) and TRBJ2-1; no firm D call. The CDR3 consists of 11 residues. Trimming cost V 4 bases and J 6 bases, with 4 bases left between them. Germline CDR1 is LGHDT and CDR2 is YNNKEL (reference sequence). This chain's CDR3 is CASSRVNEQFF. The CDR3 nucleotides read TGTGCCAGCAGCCGCGTCAATGAGCAGTTCTTC.

The chain uses TRBV5-1 and TRBJ1-1, with TRBD1 matching 7 bases. The CDR3 is made up of 16 amino acids. Per germline, CDR1 SGHRS and CDR2 YFSETQ. J gave up 5 bases and V 3 bases, and 13 bases lay outside the gene matches. The CDR3 region is CASSWGPGQVGTEAFF. The CDR3, as DNA: TGCGCCAGCAGCTGGGGTCCTGGACAGGTGGGGACTGAAGCTTTCTTT.

This chain uses TRBV2 with TRBJ1-4; 11 nucleotides match TRBD1. Germline lookup yields CDR1 SNHLY and CDR2 FYNNEI. The CDR3 runs 15 residues. The junction had 5 bases not matched to a gene; V was cut back by 3 bases and J by 8 bases. The CDR3 reads CASSERTGGLEKLFF. The CDR3 DNA follows: TGTGCCAGCAGTGAGCGGACAGGGGGCTTAGAAAAACTGTTTTTT.

This chain links TRBV27 with TRBJ2-3; 7 bases are a match to TRBD1. Losses at the gene ends were 5 bases for V and 6 bases for J; bases not matched to a gene: 11. The CDR3 length is 15 residues. Germline CDR1 reads MNHEY; CDR2 reads SMNVEV (reference sequence). This chain's CDR3 is CASSLDSARGDTQYF. Here the CDR3 DNA reads TGTGCCAGCAGTCTGGACTCGGCCAGGGGGGATACGCAGTATTTT.

The J gene is TRBJ2-5, the V gene TRBV11-2; 11 bases are shared with TRBD2. The CDR3 is 16 residues long. After removal of 4 bases from V and 3 bases from J, the junction contained 7 bases not matched to a gene. CDR1 and CDR2 (germline): SGHAT, FQNNGV. In DNA form, the CDR3 reads TGTGCCAGCAGCTCAACACTGACTAGCGGGGAAGAGACCCAGTACTTC. It encodes CASSSTLTSGEETQYF.

The chain recombines TRBV2 with TRBJ1-2, with 7 bases matching TRBD1. CDR1 and CDR2 (germline): SNHLY, FYNNEI. The CDR3 length is 16 residues. After removal of 5 bases from V and 4 bases from J, the junction contained 13 bases not matched to a gene. CDR3 residues: CASSHEQGLPAYGYTF. The CDR3 nucleotides read TGTGCCAGCAGTCATGAACAGGGGCTTCCTGCCTATGGCTACACCTTC.

The count of this clone is one. The chain employs TRBV7-6 and TRBJ1-1; no reliable D call. Germline loops: CDR1 SGHVS, CDR2 FNYEAQ. The V end was cut by 1 base, the J end by 3 bases, with 9 bases between. The CDR3 extends over 14 amino acids. CDR3 nucleotide sequence: TGTGCCAGCAGCTTAGGGGAGGGTGACACTGAAGCTTTCTTT. Protein: CASSLGEGDTEAFF. The full variable domain, in which reference TRBV7-6 and TRBJ1-1 provide the parts outside the CDR3, is GAGVSQSPRYKVTKRGQDVALRCDPISGHVSLYWYRQALGQGPEFLTYFNYEAQQDKSGLPNDRFSAERPEGSISTLTIQRTEQRDSAMYRCASSLGEGDTEAFFGQGTRLTVV.

This chain connects TRBV3-1 (or the pseudogene TRBV3-2) to TRBJ2-3; D uncertain. Germline V gives CDR1 LGHDT, CDR2 YNNKEL (reference sequence). This CDR3 spans 12 amino acids. V was clipped by 4 bases and J by 2 bases, with 4 bases between them. Here the CDR3 DNA reads TGTGCCAGCAGCCCCCACACAGATACGCAGTATTTT. Translated: CASSPHTDTQYF.

This clone was counted once. The chain uses TRBV6-1 and TRBJ1-2; D may be TRBD1 (5 bases). CDR3 length equals 16 residues. The germline V gene has CDR1 MNHNS and CDR2 SASEGT. V was pared by 1 base and J by 1 base, with 13 bases between. As DNA, the CDR3 is TGTGCCAGCAGTGAAGTCGGGGGTCAAATTAACTATGGCTACACCTTC. It is translated as CASSEVGGQINYGYTF.

The rearrangement uses TRBV27 and TRBJ1-5, with 10 bases matching TRBD1. Germline V gives CDR1 MNHEY, CDR2 SMNVEV (reference sequence). CDR3 size: 16 residues. J gave up 7 bases and V 5 bases, and 11 bases lay outside the gene matches. Written as DNA, the CDR3 is TGTGCCAGCAGTGCAAGGGGACAGGGGCGAGGGCAGCCCCAGCATTTT. This translates into CASSARGQGRGQPQHF.

This chain connects TRBV6-1 to TRBJ2-6; TRBD1 agrees at 7 bases. The length of the CDR3 is 17 residues. V lost 1 base and J lost 0; bases outside the gene matches: 3. Germline-derived CDR1 and CDR2 are MNHNS and SASEGT. CDR3: CASSEGTGSSGANVLTF. The CDR3 DNA sequence: TGTGCCAGCAGTGAAGGGACAGGCAGCTCTGGGGCCAACGTCCTGACTTTC.

The CDR3 nucleotides read TGTGCCAGCAGTTACTCGAGGACAGGGGTAGAGACCCAGTACTTC. Its protein is CASSYSRTGVETQYF. This chain links TRBV6-6 with TRBJ2-5; 9 nucleotides line up with TRBD1. Unmatched junction bases numbered 3, after V lost 0 bases and J lost 4 bases. Germline V gene lookup returns CDR1 MNHNY and CDR2 SVGAGI (reference sequence). The CDR3 spans 15 residues.

With regard to this clone: The sample contains more than one DNA sequence encoding this CDR3. This chain connects TRBV20-1 to TRBJ2-5, with D possibly matching TRBD1 (6 bases). The germline CDR1 and CDR2 sequences are DFQATT and SNEGSKA (reference sequence). V shed 3 bases and J shed 4 bases, with 9 bases lying between them. The CDR3 is 12 residues long. CDR3 loop: CSASSRGETQYF. The DNA of the CDR3 is TGCAGTGCTAGTAGCAGGGGAGAGACCCAGTACTTC.

The rearrangement links TRBV2 to TRBJ2-1, with 8 bases that match TRBD2. Germline V CDR1 and CDR2: SNHLY, FYNNEI. The CDR3 is 15 amino acids. The V and J ends lost 11 bases and 4 bases, in that order; junction bases with no gene match: 13. The CDR3 nucleotides read TGTGCCGGGGGGACCGGGGGGGTTACTTACAATGAGCAGTTCTTC. This codes for CAGGTGGVTYNEQFF.